Listed here is a single TCR beta chain. This CDR3 comprises 14 residues. V gave up 6 bases and J gave up 9 bases; unmatched junction bases: 14. Germline V lookup: CDR1 SQVTM, CDR2 ANQGSEA. Repertoires were generated with immunoSEQ multiplex PCR, while TCRdb's copy carries only in-frame clones and drops some. The data contain 430,000 or so clones, 88% of them seen just once; the ten biggest clones take up around 1.9%. The sample comes from a study of blood T cell repertoires in COVID-19. Study-level information: From T cells, B-cell-depleted T cells, or PBMCs came the material, which was cDNA or gDNA.

This sequence originates from a woman between 35 and 50 years old who had recovered from COVID-19. V and J are TRBV29-1 and TRBJ2-5; TRBD2 matches 9 bases. The sample comprised PBMCs or T cells enriched from blood (not recorded which). The CDR3 loop reads CSVRGLAGLRAQYF. CDR3 sequence (DNA): TGCAGCGTGAGGGGGCTAGCGGGACTCCGCGCCCAGTACTTC. Complete variable domain (other parts from reference TRBV29-1 and TRBJ2-5): SAVISQKPSRDICQRGTSLTIQCQVDSQVTMMFWYRQQPGQSLTLIATANQGSEATYESGFVIDKFPISRPNLTFSTLTVSNMSPEDSSIYLCSVRGLAGLRAQYFGPGTRLLVL.